The rows below give T cell receptor beta chains drawn from one sample of a study of CD8+ T cells in alopecia areata. Produced via immunoSEQ multiplex PCR; TCRdb's table is partial and in-frame only. This table has around 270,000 clones, roughly 50% appearing once. Sequenced here: CD4+ T cells sorted from blood, sampled at week 24, from a patient treated with tofacitinib. The receptor source for this set is a human donor with alopecia areata. Each CDR3 is given with its conserved first and last residue. The D gene is left open where the match is weak. Rows give clone size only sometimes, using once, few, many, or a class for an expanded clone.

>TRBV4-1|NA|NA|TRBJ2-5
TGCGCCAGCAGCCGACAGGCGTCGGAGACCCAGTACTTC
CASSRQASETQYF
>TRBV29-1|NA|TRBD1|TRBJ2-5
TGCAGCGTTGATCTTACTTTTGACAGGGGGTGGAAGACCCAGTACTTC
CSVDLTFDRGWKTQYF
>TRBV5-4|NA|NA|TRBJ2-1
TGTGCCAGCAGCTTGGCTCGGGGCCTATACAATGAGCAGTTCTTC
CASSLARGLYNEQFF
>TRBV6-5|NA|NA|TRBJ1-2
TGTGCCAGCAGTTACTCGGGACACTTGAACTATGGCTACACCTTC
CASSYSGHLNYGYTF
>TRBV7-9|NA|NA|TRBJ2-1
TGTGCCAGCAGCCTCACAGGGAATGAGCAGTTCTTC
CASSLTGNEQFF
>TRBV4-1|few|NA|TRBJ2-1
TGCGCCAGCAGCCAAGGAGGTGCCAGGGCGAGGTACAATGAGCAGTTCTTC
CASSQGGARARYNEQFF
>TRBV6-5|many|TRBD2|TRBJ2-5
TGTGCCAGCAGTTACGTGACTAGCGGGGGAGAGACCCAGTACTTC
CASSYVTSGGETQYF
>TRBV29-1|NA|NA|TRBJ2-7
TGCAGCGGTGGTCAGGGGCCCACCTACGAGCAGTACTTC
CSGGQGPTYEQYF
>TRBV2|NA|TRBD1|TRBJ1-1
TGTGCCAGCAGTGAGCAGACAGGGGTAAAAGACGGGAACACTGAAGCTTTCTTT
CASSEQTGVKDGNTEAFF
>TRBV6-6|NA|TRBD1|TRBJ1-4
TGTGCCAGCAGTCCCAGGACAGGGAATGAAAAACTGTTTTTT
CASSPRTGNEKLFF
>TRBV28|NA|TRBD1|TRBJ2-1
TGTGCCAGCACCTCCTGGACAGGAGGTAATGAGCAGTTCTTC
CASTSWTGGNEQFF
>TRBV9|once|NA|TRBJ2-3
TGTGCCAGCAGCGGGGGGGCAGGCACAGATACGCAGTATTTT
CASSGGAGTDTQYF
>TRBV29-1|few|NA|TRBJ2-1
TGCAGCGTTGAAGGCCTCCCTGGCACCAACAATGAGCAGTTCTTC
CSVEGLPGTNNEQFF
>TRBV27|NA|NA|TRBJ1-2
TGTGCCAGCAGTAGACGGGATGGCTACACCTTC
CASSRRDGYTF
>TRBV30|NA|NA|TRBJ1-6
TGTGCCTGGAAGGTCCGCGGGGGCAGTCTTAATTCACCCCTCCACTTT
CAWKVRGGSLNSPLHF
>TRBV27|NA|NA|TRBJ2-3
TGTGCCAGCAGTGCGCAGCGACTGTCAGATACGCAGTATTTT
CASSAQRLSDTQYF
>TRBV29-1|NA|NA|TRBJ1-1
TGCAGCGTTGAGGGCAGATTGAACACTGAAGCTTTCTTT
CSVEGRLNTEAFF
>TRBV5-1|NA|TRBD2|TRBJ2-7
TGCGCCAGCAGCTTGGAGTCTAGCGGGGCCTACGAGCAGTACTTC
CASSLESSGAYEQYF
>TRBV18|few|NA|TRBJ2-2
TGTGCCAGCTCACGAAGCCAGGGAAGAGACACCGGGGAGCTGTTTTTT
CASSRSQGRDTGELFF
>TRBV2|NA|NA|TRBJ1-5
TGTGCCAGCAGGGGGGATAGCAATCAGCCCCAGCATTTT
CASRGDSNQPQHF
>TRBV4-2|NA|NA|TRBJ1-2
TGTGCCAGCAGCTCCCGCGCCGGGGGGAACTATGGCTACACCTTC
CASSSRAGGNYGYTF
>TRBV2|NA|NA|TRBJ2-5
TGTGCCAGCAGTGAAGCGCCGCCGAAGGACCCGCAAGAGACCCAGTACTTC
CASSEAPPKDPQETQYF
>TRBV29-1|once|NA|TRBJ2-7
TGCAGCGTGGGGACAACCTACGAGCAGTACTTC
CSVGTTYEQYF
>TRBV30|NA|NA|TRBJ1-1
TGTGCCTGGAGTGTACGAACAGTCACTGAAGCTTTCTTT
CAWSVRTVTEAFF
>TRBV11-2|many|NA|TRBJ1-1
TGTGCCAGCAGCCTCGGCAGGGTGGGCACTGAAGCTTTCTTT
CASSLGRVGTEAFF
>TRBV18|NA|NA|TRBJ2-5
TGTGCCAGCCTTCATGGGGGGCTTGAAGAGACCCAGTACTTC
CASLHGGLEETQYF
>TRBV5-1|NA|TRBD1|TRBJ2-7
TGCGCCAGCAGCGTGGGGCCCCGGGACAGGGTCGACGAGCAGTACTTC
CASSVGPRDRVDEQYF
>TRBV29-1|NA|TRBD1|TRBJ1-2
TGCAGCGTCTCGAGGGGACAGGGGTATAACTATGGCTACACCTTC
CSVSRGQGYNYGYTF
>TRBV7-9|few|TRBD2|TRBJ2-1
TGTGCCAGCAGCCCGAATAGCGGGGGGGCGAATGAGCAGTTCTTC
CASSPNSGGANEQFF
>TRBV5-4|NA|NA|TRBJ1-6
TGTGCCAGCAGCCGAGGAGCGGAGGGCGGGTCACCCCTCCACTTT
CASSRGAEGGSPLHF